Below, one T cell receptor (beta chain) is given with its context. Its antigen is still unknown. This entry is derived from a study of early stage breast cancer tumors. In the study overall: ER+/PR+/HER2- status applied to about 70% of the 16 invasive breast tumors.

General study results and limits: Compared with adjacent normal breast, tumors showed 2.5 to 3-fold denser, more clonal T cells.

The germline V gene has CDR1 LNHDA and CDR2 SQIVND (reference sequence). Trimming pared 5 bases from V and 6 bases from J, leaving 20 bases between. The length of the CDR3 is 16 residues. Produced via immunoSEQ multiplex PCR; TCRdb's table is partial and in-frame only. This sample has about 8,400 clones, with roughly 80% found just once. The source is a person between 60 and 69 years old with breast cancer. Sequenced input: normal breast tissue next to the tumor. The J gene is TRBJ2-1, the V gene TRBV19; D remains unclear. CDR3 amino acids: CASSAQDRSLFNEQFF. CDR3 in DNA: TGTGCCAGTAGTGCCCAGGACCGTTCGCTATTCAATGAGCAGTTCTTC. Looking up the rest from reference TRBV19 and TRBJ2-1 gives the full variable domain: DGGITQSPKYLFRKEGQNVTLSCEQNLNHDAMYWYRQDPGQGLRLIYYSQIVNDFQKGDIAEGYSVSREKKESFPLTVTSAQKNPTAFYLCASSAQDRSLFNEQFFGPGTRLTVL.